This record covers a single T cell receptor (beta chain). The sample is drawn from a study of chemoradiotherapy in HPV16-positive cancers. CDR3 size: 13 residues. Trimming removed 6 bases at V and 8 bases at J, with 16 bases between. Germline V gives CDR1 MNHNS, CDR2 SASEGT. Generated by immunoSEQ multiplex PCR, the TCRdb table keeps only in-frame clones and is missing some. The table has 14,000 or so clones, roughly 79% seen once. The sample was taken from a patient who underwent chemoradiotherapy. This TCR was recovered from a human donor with HPV-associated anogenital cancer. The chain combines TRBV6-1 with TRBJ1-2; a weak D match, TRBD1 (6 bases). The CDR3 DNA reads TGTGCCAGCAGACGGGACACATCCCACGGCTACACCTTC. Translated: CASRRDTSHGYTF.